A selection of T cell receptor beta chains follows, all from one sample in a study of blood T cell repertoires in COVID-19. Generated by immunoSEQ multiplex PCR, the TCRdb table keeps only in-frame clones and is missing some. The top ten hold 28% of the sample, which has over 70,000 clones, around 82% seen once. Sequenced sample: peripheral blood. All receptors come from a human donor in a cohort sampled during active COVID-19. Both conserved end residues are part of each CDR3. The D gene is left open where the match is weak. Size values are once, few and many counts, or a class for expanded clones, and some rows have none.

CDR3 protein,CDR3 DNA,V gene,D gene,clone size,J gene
CASSRAPPGMSSYEQYF,TGTGCCAGCAGTCGTGCTCCACCGGGAATGAGCTCCTACGAGCAGTACTTC,TRBV2,NA,once,TRBJ2-7
CASSQRQGGSSYEQYF,TGCGCCAGCAGTCAACGCCAGGGGGGAAGCTCCTACGAGCAGTACTTC,TRBV23-1,NA,NA,TRBJ2-7
CASSGGAVYEAFF,TGCGCCAGCAGCGGGGGGGCAGTCTATGAAGCTTTCTTT,TRBV10-2,NA,NA,TRBJ1-1
CATSRDWGPGGSTYGYTF,TGTGCCACCAGCAGAGATTGGGGCCCAGGGGGCAGTACCTATGGCTACACCTTC,TRBV15,TRBD1,NA,TRBJ1-2
CASSPIAGDRGARDTEAFF,TGTGCCAGCAGCCCCATAGCCGGGGACAGGGGGGCGCGGGACACTGAAGCTTTCTTT,TRBV11-2,TRBD1,NA,TRBJ1-1
CASSSPAGDRASYEQYF,TGTGCCAGCAGCTCTCCCGCCGGGGACAGGGCTTCCTACGAGCAGTACTTC,TRBV7-9,TRBD1,NA,TRBJ2-7
CASSLSGAHSYEQYF,TGTGCCAGCAGCTTGTCAGGGGCCCACTCCTACGAGCAGTACTTC,TRBV5-6,NA,NA,TRBJ2-7
CASSPTYEQYF,TGTGCCAGCAGCCCCACCTACGAGCAGTACTTC,TRBV2,NA,few,TRBJ2-7
CASNSRGNTGELFF,TGCGCCAGCAATTCGCGAGGGAACACCGGGGAGCTGTTTTTT,TRBV5-1,NA,once,TRBJ2-2
CATFGGVPNYGYTF,TGTGCCACCTTCGGGGGGGTTCCAAACTATGGCTACACCTTC,TRBV24-1,NA,NA,TRBJ1-2
CATSRDGQSTNEKLFF,TGTGCCACCAGCAGAGATGGACAGTCAACTAATGAAAAACTGTTTTTT,TRBV15,NA,NA,TRBJ1-4
CASSQAPTSYEQYF,TGTGCCAGCAGCCAAGCGCCTACCTCCTACGAGCAGTACTTC,TRBV2,NA,NA,TRBJ2-7
CASNLIAGAGNEQFF,TGTGCCAGCAACCTAATAGCGGGGGCAGGCAATGAGCAGTTCTTC,TRBV6-5,TRBD2,once,TRBJ2-1
CASSVDQGAGEQFF,TGTGCCAGCAGCGTAGACCAGGGGGCAGGTGAGCAGTTCTTC,TRBV9,TRBD1,NA,TRBJ2-1
CASSRQAGGGSPLHF,TGTGCCAGCAGCCGGCAGGCAGGGGGCGGTTCACCCCTCCACTTT,TRBV6-5,TRBD1,NA,TRBJ1-6
CASSFGRGRNTEAFF,TGTGCCAGCAGCTTCGGGAGGGGAAGGAACACTGAAGCTTTCTTT,TRBV5-4,NA,NA,TRBJ1-1
CASSQVLGRETQYF,TGCGCCAGCAGCCAAGTGCTGGGGAGGGAGACCCAGTACTTC,TRBV4-3,NA,NA,TRBJ2-5
CASTPGPQSYEQYF,TGTGCCAGTACCCCTGGGCCGCAGTCCTACGAGCAGTACTTC,TRBV19,NA,NA,TRBJ2-7
CASSQNQGAAYNEQFF,TGTGCCAGCAGCCAGAATCAGGGGGCTGCCTACAATGAGCAGTTCTTC,TRBV14,TRBD1,NA,TRBJ2-1
CASSERQIGFGTVNQPQHF,TGTGCCAGCAGTGAACGTCAGATAGGCTTCGGGACAGTTAATCAGCCCCAGCATTTT,TRBV6-1,TRBD1,NA,TRBJ1-5
CASSSAGYSYEQYF,TGTGCCAGCTCTTCTGCGGGATACTCCTACGAGCAGTACTTC,TRBV18,NA,few,TRBJ2-7
CASSYPTGLPYSNQPQHF,TGTGCCAGCAGTTACCCGACAGGGCTACCTTATAGCAATCAGCCCCAGCATTTT,TRBV6-2/TRBV6-3,TRBD1,NA,TRBJ1-5
CASSPRGGGALAQYF,TGTGCCAGCTCACCTCGTGGCGGGGGGGCCCTCGCGCAGTATTTT,TRBV18,TRBD2,NA,TRBJ2-3
CASSLAILVAGGFQETQYF,TGTGCCAGCAGCTTAGCCATACTAGTCGCGGGGGGGTTCCAAGAGACCCAGTACTTC,TRBV7-2,TRBD2,NA,TRBJ2-5
CATSDEGQGAEAFF,TGTGCCACCAGTGATGAGGGACAGGGGGCTGAAGCTTTCTTT,TRBV24-1,TRBD1,NA,TRBJ1-1
CASSVAGRKETQYF,TGTGCCAGCAGCGTAGCAGGGAGGAAAGAGACCCAGTACTTC,TRBV9,NA,NA,TRBJ2-5
CASSLDGRGNSPLHF,TGTGCCAGCAGCTTAGACGGCAGGGGAAATTCACCCCTCCACTTT,TRBV11-3,NA,NA,TRBJ1-6
CASKWGVGSNQPQHF,TGTGCCAGCAAGTGGGGAGTAGGAAGCAATCAGCCCCAGCATTTT,TRBV19,NA,NA,TRBJ1-5
CASSEVGISTRKNTEAFF,TGTGCCAGCAGTGAAGTTGGGATCTCTACTAGAAAGAACACTGAAGCTTTCTTT,TRBV2,NA,NA,TRBJ1-1
CASFGTVLNEKLFF,TGTGCCAGCTTCGGGACAGTACTCAATGAAAAACTGTTTTTT,TRBV6-6,TRBD1,few,TRBJ1-4
CASSGQEGQPQHF,TGTGCCAGCAGTGGACAGGAAGGTCAGCCCCAGCATTTT,TRBV2,NA,NA,TRBJ1-5
CASSRGTGYEQYF,TGTGCCAGCAGTCGGGGAACCGGCTACGAGCAGTACTTC,TRBV27,NA,NA,TRBJ2-7
CASSPTGEWEQYF,TGTGCCAGCAGCCCGACAGGGGAATGGGAGCAGTACTTC,TRBV3-1/TRBV3-2,TRBD1,NA,TRBJ2-7
CASSPTSTGELFF,TGTGCCAGCAGCCCAACCAGTACCGGGGAGCTGTTTTTT,TRBV7-3,NA,NA,TRBJ2-2
CASSLLGSGYSNQPQHF,TGTGCCAGCAGTTTATTAGGCAGCGGTTATAGCAATCAGCCCCAGCATTTT,TRBV28,NA,NA,TRBJ1-5
CASSQVPGNQPQHF,TGCGCCAGCAGCCAAGTCCCAGGGAATCAGCCCCAGCATTTT,TRBV4-1,NA,few,TRBJ1-5
CSVDQGISSYNEQFF,TGCAGCGTTGACCAGGGAATATCCTCCTACAATGAGCAGTTCTTC,TRBV29-1,NA,NA,TRBJ2-1
CASSSTGLGYGYTF,TGTGCCAGTTCCTCAACAGGGTTGGGGTATGGCTACACCTTC,TRBV28,NA,NA,TRBJ1-2
CASSPRMGAARRQETQYF,TGTGCCAGCAGTCCGAGGATGGGGGCGGCGAGACGCCAAGAGACCCAGTACTTC,TRBV27,NA,once,TRBJ2-5